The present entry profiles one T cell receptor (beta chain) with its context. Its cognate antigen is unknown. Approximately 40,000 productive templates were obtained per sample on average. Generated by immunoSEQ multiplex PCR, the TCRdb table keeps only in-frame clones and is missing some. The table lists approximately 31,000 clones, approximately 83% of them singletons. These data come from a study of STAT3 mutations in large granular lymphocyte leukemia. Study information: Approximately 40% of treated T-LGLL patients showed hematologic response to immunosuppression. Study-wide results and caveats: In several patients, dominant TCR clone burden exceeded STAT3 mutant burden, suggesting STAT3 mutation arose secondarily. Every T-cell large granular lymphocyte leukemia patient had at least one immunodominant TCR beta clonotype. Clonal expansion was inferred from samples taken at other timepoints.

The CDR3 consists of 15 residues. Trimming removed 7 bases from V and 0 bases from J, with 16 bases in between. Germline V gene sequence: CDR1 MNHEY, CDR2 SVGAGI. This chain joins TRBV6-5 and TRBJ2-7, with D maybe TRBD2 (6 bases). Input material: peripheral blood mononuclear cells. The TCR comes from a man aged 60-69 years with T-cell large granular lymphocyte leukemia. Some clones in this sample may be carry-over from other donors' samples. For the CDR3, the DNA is TGTGCCAGCACCATTGAGCGGGCCAGCTCCTACGAGCAGTACTTC. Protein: CASTIERASSYEQYF.